The 4 T cell receptor beta chains below come from one sample, sequenced in a study of radiotherapy plus CTLA-4 blockade in lung cancer. Profiled with immunoSEQ multiplex PCR; TCRdb holds only in-frame clones, not every one. The table shows approximately 69,000 clones, with 78% occurring only once. Sequenced material: peripheral blood, taken from a patient treated with radiotherapy plus ipilimumab. These receptors came from a human donor with non-small cell lung cancer who had a complete response to radiotherapy plus ipilimumab.

The V gene is TRBV5-6, the J gene TRBJ1-1; D not resolved. V lost 4 bases, J lost 2 bases, and 21 bases lay in between. This CDR3 region has 17 residues. CDR1 SGHDT and CDR2 YYEEEE come from the germline V gene. The CDR3 DNA follows: TGTGCCAGCAGCACCCATTCACCCAGGAGGTATAACACTGAAGCTTTCTTT. As protein: CASSTHSPRRYNTEAFF. Using reference TRBV5-6 and TRBJ1-1 for the parts outside the CDR3, the full variable domain is DAGVTQSPTHLIKTRGQQVTLRCSPKSGHDTVSWYQQALGQGPQFIFQYYEEEERQRGNFPDRFSGHQFPNYSSELNVNALLLGDSALYLCASSTHSPRRYNTEAFFGQGTRLTVV.

This clone appeared a few times. The V and J genes are TRBV5-1 and TRBJ2-1, with TRBD1 matching over 8 bases. V was pared by 0 bases and J by 0 bases, with 11 bases of the junction left unmatched. Germline-derived CDR1 and CDR2 are SGHRS and YFSETQ. The CDR3 has 19 amino acids. CDR3 loop: CASSLGDPSRGHSYNEQFF. CDR3 in DNA: TGCGCCAGCAGCTTGGGGGACCCTTCCAGGGGGCACTCCTACAATGAGCAGTTCTTC.

DNA for the CDR3: TGTGCCTGGGGGACCGGCCGTGGCTACACCTTC. Amino acids: CAWGTGRGYTF. This rearrangement joins TRBV30 to TRBJ1-2, with D possibly matching TRBD1 (5 bases). Germline V lookup: CDR1 GTSNPN, CDR2 SVGIG (reference sequence). CDR3 length: 11 residues. V lost 5 bases and J lost 7, with 11 bases in between.

V and J are TRBV30 and TRBJ1-1; tentative D call: TRBD1 (5 bases). The length of the CDR3 is 14 residues. Per the germline V gene, CDR1 is GTSNPN and CDR2 is SVGIG (reference sequence). Trimming stripped 8 bases from V and 1 base from J, with 17 bases between. The CDR3 nucleotides are TGTGCCCACTCCCAGGGAAGAGGGAACACTGAAGCTTTCTTT. It is translated as CAHSQGRGNTEAFF.